This T cell receptor (beta chain) was sequenced in a study of cytomegalovirus exposure and HLA in healthy donors. Study background: Most genotyped donors, 81% of 300 to 400, had Caucasian-associated genetic ancestry.

The primer mix had 60 Vbeta and 13 Jbeta primers. Produced via immunoSEQ multiplex PCR; TCRdb's table is partial and in-frame only. In the table there are 60,000 to 70,000 clones, more than 80% of which are singletons. The CDR3 is made up of 16 amino acids. CDR1 and CDR2 (germline): SGHDT, YYEEEE. Trimming took 1 base from V and 3 from J; bases not matched to a gene: 6. Overall study results and limits: An assumption of roughly uniform sequencing depth across donors underlay the presence/absence analyses. The study labeled 150 to 200 TCR beta chains cytomegalovirus-associated.

Of note for this clone: Its specificity is unknown.

The rearrangement uses TRBV5-6 and TRBJ1-4; the match to TRBD1 covers 7 bases. This TCR came from a young woman in good health and CMV-seronegative. The sample consisted of PBMCs. The CDR3 DNA follows: TGTGCCAGCAGCTTGAAGGGGACAGCCTCTAATGAAAAACTGTTTTTT. Amino acids: CASSLKGTASNEKLFF. Full variable domain (missing parts from reference TRBV5-6 and TRBJ1-4): DAGVTQSPTHLIKTRGQQVTLRCSPKSGHDTVSWYQQALGQGPQFIFQYYEEEERQRGNFPDRFSGHQFPNYSSELNVNALLLGDSALYLCASSLKGTASNEKLFFGSGTQLSVL.